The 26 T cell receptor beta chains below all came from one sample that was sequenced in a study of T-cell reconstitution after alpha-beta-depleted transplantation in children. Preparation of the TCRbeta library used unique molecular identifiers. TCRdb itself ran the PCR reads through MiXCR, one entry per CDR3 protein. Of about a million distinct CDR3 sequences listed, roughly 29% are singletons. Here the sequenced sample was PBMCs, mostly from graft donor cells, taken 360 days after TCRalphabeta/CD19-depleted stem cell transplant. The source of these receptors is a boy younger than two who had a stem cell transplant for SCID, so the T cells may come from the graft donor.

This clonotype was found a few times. Here the CDR3 DNA reads TGCGCCAGCAGCCCTCTCCCGCAGGGGAGTTTCTACGAGCAGTACTTC. Its protein product is CASSPLPQGSFYEQYF. The chain uses TRBV4-1 and TRBJ2-7; D might be TRBD1 (6 bases). The CDR3 runs to 16 residues. Trimming pared 4 bases from V and 3 bases from J, leaving 19 bases between. Germline CDR1 and CDR2: MGHRA and YSYEKL.

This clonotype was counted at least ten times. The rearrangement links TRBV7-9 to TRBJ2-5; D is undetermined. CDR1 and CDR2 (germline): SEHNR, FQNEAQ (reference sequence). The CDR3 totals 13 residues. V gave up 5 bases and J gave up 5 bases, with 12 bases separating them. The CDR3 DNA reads TGTGCCAGCAGCAAAGCTGGAGCGGAGACCCAGTACTTC. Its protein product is CASSKAGAETQYF.

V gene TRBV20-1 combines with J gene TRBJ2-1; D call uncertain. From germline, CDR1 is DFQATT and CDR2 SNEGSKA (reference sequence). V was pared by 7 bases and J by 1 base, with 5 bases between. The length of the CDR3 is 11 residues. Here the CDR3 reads CSGRSYNEQFF. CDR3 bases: TGCAGTGGAAGGTCCTACAATGAGCAGTTCTTC.

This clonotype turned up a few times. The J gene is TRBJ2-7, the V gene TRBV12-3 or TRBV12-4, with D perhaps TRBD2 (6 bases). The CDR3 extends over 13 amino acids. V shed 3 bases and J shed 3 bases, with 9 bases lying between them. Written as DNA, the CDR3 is TGTGCCAGCAGTTTCCCGGGACTCTACGAGCAGTACTTC. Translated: CASSFPGLYEQYF.

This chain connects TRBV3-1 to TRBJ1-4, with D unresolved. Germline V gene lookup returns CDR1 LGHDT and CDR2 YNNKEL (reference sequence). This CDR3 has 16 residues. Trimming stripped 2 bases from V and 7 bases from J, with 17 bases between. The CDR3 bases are TGTGCCAGCAGCCAATCCTGGGCTGGGCTTGGTGAAAAACTGTTTTTT. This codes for CASSQSWAGLGEKLFF.

The CDR3 here is CASRYGGSYEQYF. The CDR3 region has the DNA TGTGCCAGCAGATACGGAGGTTCCTACGAGCAGTACTTC. The chain joins TRBV6-2 or TRBV6-3 to TRBJ2-7; D perhaps matches TRBD2 (5 bases). CDR3 length: 13 residues. Germline values: CDR1 MNHEY, CDR2 SVGEGT. V was cut by 6 bases and J by 1 base, with 10 bases left in between.

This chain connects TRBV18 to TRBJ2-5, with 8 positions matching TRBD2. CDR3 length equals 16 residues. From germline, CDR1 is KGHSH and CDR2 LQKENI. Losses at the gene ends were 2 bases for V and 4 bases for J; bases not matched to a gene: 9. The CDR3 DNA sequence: TGTGCCAGCTCACCAGCCTATTGGCGGGGGGTAGAGACCCAGTACTTC. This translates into CASSPAYWRGVETQYF.

Here the CDR3 reads CSAKGGGSNTGELFF. The CDR3 DNA is TGCAGTGCTAAAGGGGGCGGCTCTAACACCGGGGAGCTGTTTTTT. The chain employs TRBV20-1 and TRBJ2-2, with 7 bases lining up with TRBD1. The CDR3 spans 15 residues. Germline trimming cut 4 bases from V and 2 bases from J; bases unmatched to any gene: 7. In germline, CDR1 is DFQATT, CDR2 SNEGSKA (reference sequence).

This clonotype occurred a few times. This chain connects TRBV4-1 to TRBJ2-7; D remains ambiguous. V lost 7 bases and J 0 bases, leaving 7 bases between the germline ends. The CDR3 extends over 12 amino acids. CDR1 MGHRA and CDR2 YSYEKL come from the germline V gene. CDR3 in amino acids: CASTPSSYEQYF. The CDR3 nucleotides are TGCGCCAGCACTCCAAGCTCCTACGAGCAGTACTTC.

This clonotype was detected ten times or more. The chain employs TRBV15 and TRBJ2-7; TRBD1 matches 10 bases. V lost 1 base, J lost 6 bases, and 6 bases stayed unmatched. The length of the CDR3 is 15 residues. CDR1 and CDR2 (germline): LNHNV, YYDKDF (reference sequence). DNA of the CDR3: TGTGCCACCAGCAGAGCTGACAGGGGGCGACGCGAGCAGTACTTC. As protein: CATSRADRGRREQYF.

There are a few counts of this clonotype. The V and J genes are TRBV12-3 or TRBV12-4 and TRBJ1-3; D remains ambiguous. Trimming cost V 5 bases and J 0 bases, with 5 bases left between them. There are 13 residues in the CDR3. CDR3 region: CASSAYSGNTIYF. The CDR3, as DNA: TGTGCCAGCAGTGCGTACTCTGGAAACACCATATATTTT.

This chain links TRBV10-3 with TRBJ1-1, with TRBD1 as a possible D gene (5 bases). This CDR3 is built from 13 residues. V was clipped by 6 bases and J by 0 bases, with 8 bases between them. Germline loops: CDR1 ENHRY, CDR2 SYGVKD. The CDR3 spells CAISDRMNTEAFF. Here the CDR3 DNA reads TGTGCCATCAGCGACAGAATGAACACTGAAGCTTTCTTT.

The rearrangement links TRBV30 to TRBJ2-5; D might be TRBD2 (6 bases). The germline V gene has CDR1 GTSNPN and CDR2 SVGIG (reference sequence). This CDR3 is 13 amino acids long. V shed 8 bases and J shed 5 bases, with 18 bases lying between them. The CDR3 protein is CALKGGVSETQYF. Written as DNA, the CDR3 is TGTGCCCTAAAAGGCGGGGTCTCGGAGACCCAGTACTTC.

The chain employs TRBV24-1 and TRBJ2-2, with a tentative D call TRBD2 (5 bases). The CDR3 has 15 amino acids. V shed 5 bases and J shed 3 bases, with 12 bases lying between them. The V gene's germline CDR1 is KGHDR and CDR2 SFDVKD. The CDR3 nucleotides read TGTGCCACCAGTGGCCGGGGTCGGGACACCGGGGAGCTGTTTTTT. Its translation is CATSGRGRDTGELFF.

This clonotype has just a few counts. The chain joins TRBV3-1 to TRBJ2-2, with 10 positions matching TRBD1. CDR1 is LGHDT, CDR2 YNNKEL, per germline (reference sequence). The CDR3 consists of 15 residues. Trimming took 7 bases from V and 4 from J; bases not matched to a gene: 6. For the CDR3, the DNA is TGTGCCAGCACCAGACAGGGGGCCGGCACCGGGGAGCTGTTTTTT. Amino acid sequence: CASTRQGAGTGELFF.

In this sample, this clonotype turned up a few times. This chain's CDR3 is CASSLTTGTAEAFF. In nucleotides, the CDR3 is TGTGCCAGCAGCTTAACGACCGGGACAGCTGAAGCTTTCTTT. This chain links TRBV7-3 with TRBJ1-1, with TRBD1 matching over 7 bases. V gave up 0 bases and J gave up 6 bases; unmatched junction bases: 4. The germline V gene encodes CDR1 SGHTA and CDR2 FQGTGA. The CDR3 covers 14 residues.

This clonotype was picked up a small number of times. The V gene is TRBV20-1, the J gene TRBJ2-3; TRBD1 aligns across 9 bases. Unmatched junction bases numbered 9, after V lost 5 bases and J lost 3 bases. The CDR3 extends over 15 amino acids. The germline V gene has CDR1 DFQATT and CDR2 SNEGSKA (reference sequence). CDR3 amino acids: CSAGGPGQGTDTQYF. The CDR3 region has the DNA TGCAGTGCTGGGGGCCCGGGACAGGGAACAGATACGCAGTATTTT.

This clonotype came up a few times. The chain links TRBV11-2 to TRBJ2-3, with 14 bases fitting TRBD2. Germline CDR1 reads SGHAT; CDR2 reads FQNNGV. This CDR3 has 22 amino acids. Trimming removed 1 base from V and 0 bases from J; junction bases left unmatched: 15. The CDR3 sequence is CASSLVRRTSGGSLNSTDTQYF. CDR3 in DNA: TGTGCCAGCAGCTTAGTTCGTCGGACTAGCGGGGGGTCTCTTAATAGCACAGATACGCAGTATTTT.

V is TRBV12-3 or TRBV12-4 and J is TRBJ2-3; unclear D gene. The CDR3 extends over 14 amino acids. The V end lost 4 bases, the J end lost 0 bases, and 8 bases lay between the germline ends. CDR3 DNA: TGTGCCAGCAGTTCTAGGACCAGCACAGATACGCAGTATTTT. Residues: CASSSRTSTDTQYF.

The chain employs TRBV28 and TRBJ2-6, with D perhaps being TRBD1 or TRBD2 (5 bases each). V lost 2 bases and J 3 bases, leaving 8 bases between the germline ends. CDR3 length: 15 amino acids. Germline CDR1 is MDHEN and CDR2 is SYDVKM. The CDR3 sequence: CASSLGTLGANVLTF. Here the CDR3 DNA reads TGTGCCAGCAGTTTAGGGACCCTTGGGGCCAACGTCCTGACTTTC.

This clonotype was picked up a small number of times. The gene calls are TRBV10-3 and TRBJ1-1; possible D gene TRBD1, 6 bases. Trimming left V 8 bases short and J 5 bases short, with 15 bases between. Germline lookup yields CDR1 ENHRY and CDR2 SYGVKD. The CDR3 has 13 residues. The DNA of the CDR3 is TGTGCCATCCACAGGGAAATCGGGACTGAAGCTTTCTTT. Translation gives CAIHREIGTEAFF.

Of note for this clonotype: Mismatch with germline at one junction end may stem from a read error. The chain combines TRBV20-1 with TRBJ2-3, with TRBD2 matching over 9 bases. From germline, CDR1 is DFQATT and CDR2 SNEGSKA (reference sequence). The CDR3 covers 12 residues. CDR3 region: CSSSGAADTQYF. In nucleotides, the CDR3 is TGCAGTTCTAGCGGGGCTGCAGATACGCAGTATTTT.

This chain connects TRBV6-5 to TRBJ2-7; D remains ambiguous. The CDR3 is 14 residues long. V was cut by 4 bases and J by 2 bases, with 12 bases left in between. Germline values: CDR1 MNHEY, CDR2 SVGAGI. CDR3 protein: CASSSENQAYEQYF. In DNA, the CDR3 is TGTGCCAGCAGTTCAGAGAACCAAGCCTACGAGCAGTACTTC.

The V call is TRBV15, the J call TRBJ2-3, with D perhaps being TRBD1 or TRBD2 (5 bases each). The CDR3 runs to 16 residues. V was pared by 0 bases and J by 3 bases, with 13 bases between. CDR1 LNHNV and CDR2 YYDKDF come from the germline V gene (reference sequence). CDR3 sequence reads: CATSRDPGWGTDTQYF. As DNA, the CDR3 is TGTGCCACCAGCAGAGATCCGGGGTGGGGGACAGATACGCAGTATTTT. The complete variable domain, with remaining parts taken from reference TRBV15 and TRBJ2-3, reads DAMVIQNPRYQVTQFGKPVTLSCSQTLNHNVMYWYQQKSSQAPKLLFHYYDKDFNNEADTPDNFQSRRPNTSFCFLDIRSPGLGDTAMYLCATSRDPGWGTDTQYFGPGTRLTVL.

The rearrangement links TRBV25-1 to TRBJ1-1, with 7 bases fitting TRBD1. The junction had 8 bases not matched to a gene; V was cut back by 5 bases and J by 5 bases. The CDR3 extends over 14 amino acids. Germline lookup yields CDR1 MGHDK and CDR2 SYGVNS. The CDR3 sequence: CASSQQGRWTEAFF. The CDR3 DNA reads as TGTGCCAGCAGTCAACAGGGGAGGTGGACTGAAGCTTTCTTT.

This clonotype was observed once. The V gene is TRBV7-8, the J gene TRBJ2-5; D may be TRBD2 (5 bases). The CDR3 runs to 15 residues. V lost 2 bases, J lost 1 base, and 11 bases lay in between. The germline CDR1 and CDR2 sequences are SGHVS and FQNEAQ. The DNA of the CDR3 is TGTGCCAGCAGCTTAAGGCGGCTAGCCCAAGAGACCCAGTACTTC. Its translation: CASSLRRLAQETQYF. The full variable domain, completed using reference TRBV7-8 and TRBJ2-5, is GAGVSQSPRYKVAKRGQDVALRCDPISGHVSLFWYQQALGQGPEFLTYFQNEAQLDKSGLPSDRFFAERPEGSVSTLKIQRTQQEDSAVYLCASSLRRLAQETQYFGPGTRLLVL.